The entry below describes one T cell receptor (beta chain). The data are from a study of control samples from healthy donors and cancer patients. TCRdb keeps only in-frame clones here, not all; method: immunoSEQ multiplex PCR. The repertoire holds about 120,000 clones, 75% to 90% seen once, with about 1.1% in the top ten. Looked up from germline, CDR1 is SNHLY and CDR2 is FYNNEI. Trimming removed 3 bases at V and 3 bases at J, with 9 bases between. The CDR3 length is 14 residues. Sequencing used PBMCs. The chain uses TRBV2 and TRBJ1-5; unclear D gene. The TCR sequence derives from a woman aged 50 to 60 with colorectal cancer. This CDR3 is CASSEMSYNQPQHF. The DNA of the CDR3 is TGTGCCAGCAGTGAGATGAGTTACAATCAGCCCCAGCATTTT.